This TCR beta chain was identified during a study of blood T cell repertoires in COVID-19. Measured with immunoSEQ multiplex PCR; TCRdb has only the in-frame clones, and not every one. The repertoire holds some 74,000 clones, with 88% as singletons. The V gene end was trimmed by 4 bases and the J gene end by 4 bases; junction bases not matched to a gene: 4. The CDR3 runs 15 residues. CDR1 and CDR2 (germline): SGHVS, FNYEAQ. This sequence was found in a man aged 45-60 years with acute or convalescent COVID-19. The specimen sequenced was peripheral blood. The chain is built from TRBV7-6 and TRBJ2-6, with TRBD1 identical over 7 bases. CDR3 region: CASSSQGPGANVLTF. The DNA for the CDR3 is TGTGCCAGCAGCTCACAGGGGCCGGGGGCCAACGTCCTGACTTTC.